This TCR beta chain was sequenced for a study of T-cell memory formation after mild COVID-19. Study at large: TCR clustering was largely donor specific.

Barcoded TCR alpha and TCR beta cDNA libraries with UMIs came from 5'RACE using constant-segment primers. TCRdb analysed the 5' RACE reads with MiXCR anew, one entry per CDR3 protein. The sample shows about 260,000 distinct CDR3 sequences, 16% of them seen only once. General study findings and limits: Cross-reactive memory apparently joined, as some responding clones appeared in pre-infection memory. A balance of CD4 and CD8 characterized clones contracting day 15 to 85, whereas later expanders leaned CD4+.

This clonotype was recorded a few times. Antigen: not known. The sample taken for sequencing was PBMCs or a T cell subset sorted from them (not recorded which). This receptor was obtained from a man between 18 and 35 years old who had mild COVID-19 (a few samples of this study predate the infection). Cell type and time point are not known.

CDR3: CASRPGLGSSYEQYF. In DNA, the CDR3 is TGTGCCAGCAGGCCGGGACTAGGGAGCTCCTACGAGCAGTACTTC. V gene TRBV7-8 combines with J gene TRBJ2-7, with 8 nucleotides matching TRBD2. The CDR3 length is 15 residues. Trimming removed 6 bases from V and 0 bases from J; junction bases left unmatched: 7. Germline V gene data show CDR1 as SGHVS and CDR2 as FQNEAQ.